This T cell receptor (beta chain) was recovered during a study of response to subunit inactivated influenza vaccine. Study observations and caveats: The authors suggested that every seasonal influenza vaccination recruits few new T cells.

This clonotype was recorded at least ten times. Its antigen remains unidentified. TCRdb re-called the RT-PCR reads with MiXCR, one entry per CDR3 protein. The data contain 700,000 to 900,000 distinct CDR3 sequences, 21% of them seen just once; the ten biggest clones take up 10%. The input for sequencing was PBMCs from blood, taken roughly 5 days after vaccination. The receptor's source is a man in his fifties or sixties who received an inactivated influenza vaccine.

CDR3 loop: CASSFRLAVSTDTQYF. The CDR3 nucleotides read TGCGCCAGCAGCTTCAGGCTAGCGGTATCCACAGATACGCAGTATTTT. V is TRBV5-1 and J is TRBJ2-3; 7 bases are a match to TRBD2. CDR3 size: 16 residues. Germline V gene lookup returns CDR1 SGHRS and CDR2 YFSETQ. Unmatched junction bases numbered 8, after V lost 2 bases and J lost 2 bases.